The 10 T cell receptor beta chains given below trace back to one sample, sequenced in a study of T cells in Graves' hyperthyroidism and ophthalmopathy. Amplification of TCR beta CDR3 regions used RNA as the template. Initially, a first-round RT-PCR of the TCR CDR3 employed the HTBI primer set. TCRdb re-analysed the multiplex PCR reads in MiXCR, keeping a single row per CDR3 protein. Of approximately 620,000 distinct CDR3 sequences in the sample, roughly 16% are singletons; the top ten hold around 3.3%. Sequenced material: blood. These receptors all come from a woman between 35 and 50 years old with Graves' ophthalmopathy.

The J gene is TRBJ2-7, the V gene TRBV20-1; D assignment may be TRBD1 or TRBD2 (6 bases each). CDR3 length: 14 amino acids. The V gene's germline CDR1 is DFQATT and CDR2 SNEGSKA (reference sequence). With 5 bases removed from V and 4 bases from J, the gap between germline ends came to 18 bases. The CDR3 DNA sequence: TGCAGTGCTCCCCTGACAGGAGGGAATTACGAGCAGTACTTC. It is translated as CSAPLTGGNYEQYF.

In its sample, this clonotype was seen many times. The CDR3 sequence is CASKYWTGELFF. CDR3 coding DNA: TGTGCCAGCAAGTATTGGACCGGGGAGCTGTTTTTT. The chain joins TRBV28 to TRBJ2-2; D unclear. CDR3 length equals 12 residues. Germline CDR1 is MDHEN and CDR2 is SYDVKM. Trimming stripped 7 bases from V and 5 bases from J, with 8 bases between.

This clonotype has at least ten counts. The V and J genes are TRBV4-1 and TRBJ2-2; TRBD2 aligns across 7 bases. The CDR3 extends over 13 amino acids. Germline V lookup: CDR1 MGHRA, CDR2 YSYEKL. With 6 bases clipped from V and 5 bases from J, the junction kept 3 bases outside the gene matches. CDR3: CASRGRATGELFF. The CDR3 nucleotides read TGCGCCAGCAGGGGGAGGGCAACCGGGGAGCTGTTTTTT.

This clonotype was counted ten times or more. J is TRBJ2-7 and V is TRBV20-1; 7 bases fit TRBD1. The CDR3 covers 14 residues. V was clipped by 1 base and J by 4 bases; unmatched bases: 7. Germline-derived CDR1 and CDR2 are DFQATT and SNEGSKA (reference sequence). The CDR3 protein is CSARVRGQPYEQYF. In nucleotides, the CDR3 is TGCAGTGCTAGAGTGAGGGGACAGCCTTACGAGCAGTACTTC.

This clonotype has ten or more counts. The chain has TRBV28 and TRBJ2-7, with 8 positions matching TRBD2. The V segment lost 7 bases and the J segment 3 bases; nucleotides outside the gene matches: 14. Per germline, CDR1 MDHEN and CDR2 SYDVKM. The CDR3 sequence is 16 residues long. This CDR3 reads CASTPGGARGGYEQYF. For the CDR3, the DNA is TGTGCCAGCACCCCCGGGGGGGCGAGGGGGGGCTACGAGCAGTACTTC.

A few counts support this clonotype. The chain is built from TRBV19 and TRBJ2-2; D call uncertain. Germline-derived CDR1 and CDR2 are LNHDA and SQIVND (reference sequence). V gave up 6 bases and J gave up 2 bases, with 13 bases separating them. This CDR3 has 15 amino acids. CDR3 region: CASRRDGVNTGELFF. Written as DNA, the CDR3 is TGTGCCAGTAGAAGGGATGGGGTCAACACCGGGGAGCTGTTTTTT.

This clonotype was seen many times. J is TRBJ2-2 and V is TRBV6-1; 7 positions match TRBD1. CDR1 and CDR2 (germline): MNHNS, SASEGT. Germline trimming cut 7 bases from V and 5 bases from J; bases unmatched to any gene: 4. This CDR3 has 13 amino acids. CDR3 DNA: TGTGCCAGCACCGGGACAGCTACCGGGGAGCTGTTTTTT. Translated, it gives CASTGTATGELFF.

There are a few counts of this clonotype. The J gene is TRBJ2-1, the V gene TRBV5-1; TRBD1 matches at 7 bases. V dropped 4 bases and J dropped 7; count of bases not matched to a gene: 11. The CDR3 spans 15 residues. Germline CDR1 is SGHRS and CDR2 is YFSETQ. The CDR3 protein is CASSLTGVLSNEQFF. The DNA for the CDR3 is TGCGCCAGCAGCCTTACAGGGGTTCTTTCGAATGAGCAGTTCTTC.

This clonotype has ten or more counts. The chain couples TRBV18 to TRBJ1-1; D remains ambiguous. Trimming shortened V by 2 bases and J by 1 base, and 8 bases separated the two germline ends. There are 14 residues in the CDR3. Germline loops: CDR1 KGHSH, CDR2 LQKENI. The CDR3 DNA is TGTGCCAGCTCACCATCTCAGAAGAACACTGAAGCTTTCTTT. It translates to CASSPSQKNTEAFF.

This clonotype has a handful of counts. The chain links TRBV7-2 to TRBJ2-7; D might be TRBD1 or TRBD2, each matching 5 bases. The CDR3 runs 15 residues. Germline CDR1 and CDR2: SGHTA and FQGNSA. Trimming removed 5 bases from V and 6 bases from J, with 20 bases in between. CDR3 bases: TGTGCCAGCAGCCCGTACCGGGGACCCCCTCGCGAGCAGTACTTC. The encoded protein is CASSPYRGPPREQYF.